These 12 T cell receptor beta chains originate from one sample sequenced in a study of patients and donors after allogeneic stem cell transplantation. MiXCR, run by TCRdb on the RT-PCR reads, gives a single entry per CDR3 protein. The sample holds roughly 880,000 distinct CDR3 sequences; roughly 18% are singletons and the top ten take roughly 6%. Sequencing was carried out using blood, either unsorted or a sorted T cell fraction (not recorded which). Source of these receptors: a human donor who was either an allogeneic HSCT recipient or a stem cell or donor lymphocyte infusion donor (not recorded which). It is not recorded whose cells these are; they may come from a transplant donor.

This clonotype was counted a single time. CDR3 loop: CASSLAGGRSNTGELFF. CDR3 sequence (DNA): TGTGCCAGCAGCTTGGCGGGGGGCCGCTCGAACACCGGGGAGCTGTTTTTT. The chain is built from TRBV5-4 and TRBJ2-2; a possible D gene is TRBD2 (7 bases). Germline values: CDR1 SGHNT, CDR2 YYREEE (reference sequence). V was cut by 0 bases and J by 0 bases, with 12 bases left in between. CDR3 length equals 17 residues.

The chain has TRBV19 and TRBJ1-1; D gene uncertain. Per the germline V gene, CDR1 is LNHDA and CDR2 is SQIVND (reference sequence). The CDR3 contains 15 residues. Trimming removed 3 bases from V and 5 bases from J, with 16 bases in between. The chain's CDR3 is CASSMEPGKRTEAFF. CDR3 sequence (DNA): TGTGCCAGTAGTATGGAACCGGGAAAGAGAACTGAAGCTTTCTTT.

V and J are TRBV7-6 and TRBJ2-3, with a tentative D call TRBD2 (6 bases). The V gene's germline CDR1 is SGHVS and CDR2 FNYEAQ. V lost 5 bases and J 3 bases, leaving 15 bases between the germline ends. The CDR3 runs 15 residues. CDR3 in DNA: TGTGCCAGCAGCGTCCGGGACTTTGCTACAGATACGCAGTATTTT. It yields the protein CASSVRDFATDTQYF.

This clonotype has more than one count but fewer than ten. The CDR3, as DNA: TGCAGTGCTAGAGATAGAAGCGGACCCTCCTACGAGCAGTACTTC. Protein product: CSARDRSGPSYEQYF. This sequence joins TRBV20-1 and TRBJ2-7; D possibly corresponds to TRBD2 (5 bases). The CDR3 spans 15 residues. The germline V gene has CDR1 DFQATT and CDR2 SNEGSKA (reference sequence). Trimming left V 0 bases short and J 0 bases short, with 12 bases between.

This clonotype was observed a few times. J is TRBJ2-3 and V is TRBV5-6, with 8 bases identical to TRBD2. Germline V gives CDR1 SGHDT, CDR2 YYEEEE. The CDR3 has 16 residues. The junction had 12 bases not matched to a gene; V was cut back by 3 bases and J by 6 bases. The CDR3 DNA is TGTGCCAGCAGCTGGGAACTAGCGGACCGCGGGGATACGCAGTATTTT. Its protein is CASSWELADRGDTQYF.

This clonotype is a singleton in its sample. This chain joins TRBV20-1 and TRBJ1-2; D remains ambiguous. CDR3 length equals 12 residues. CDR1 and CDR2 (germline): DFQATT, SNEGSKA (reference sequence). Trimming pared 6 bases from V and 4 bases from J, leaving 12 bases between. In DNA form, the CDR3 reads TGCAGTGCCACTACAGTAGGCTATGGCTACACCTTC. Protein sequence: CSATTVGYGYTF.

The chain recombines TRBV7-2 with TRBJ2-5; the D is unclear. Trimming took 6 bases from V and 7 from J, leaving 18 bases between them. The germline V gene has CDR1 SGHTA and CDR2 FQGNSA. The CDR3 extends over 14 amino acids. The CDR3 region has the DNA TGTGCCAGCAGTGAGACCCTTTCGGTTGTGACCCAGTACTTC. Its protein product is CASSETLSVVTQYF.

The V and J genes are TRBV9 and TRBJ2-7; weak D call: TRBD2 (5 bases). In germline, CDR1 is SGDLS, CDR2 YYNGEE. The V end was cut by 4 bases, the J end by 4 bases, with 12 bases between. This CDR3 is built from 13 residues. This CDR3 is CASSTWPGYEQYF. Written as DNA, the CDR3 is TGTGCCAGCAGCACTTGGCCGGGGTACGAGCAGTACTTC. Full variable domain (outside the CDR3, taken from reference TRBV9 and TRBJ2-7): DSGVTQTPKHLITATGQRVTLRCSPRSGDLSVYWYQQSLDQGLQFLIQYYNGEERAKGNILERFSAQQFPDLHSELNLSSLELGDSALYFCASSTWPGYEQYFGPGTRLTVT.

This clonotype was detected a few times. V and J are TRBV24-1 and TRBJ2-3, with D tentatively TRBD2 (6 bases). Deletions cut 4 bases from V and 5 bases from J, with 15 bases between. The CDR3 is 15 amino acids. In germline, CDR1 is KGHDR, CDR2 SFDVKD. The CDR3 is CATSDPGTFLDTQYF. CDR3 nucleotides: TGTGCCACCAGTGACCCCGGGACTTTTTTAGATACGCAGTATTTT.

This clonotype was counted ten times or more. The V call is TRBV21-1, the J call TRBJ2-7; TRBD1 is the table's D call and was not checked against the DNA. TRBV21-1 is flagged as a pseudogene. The CDR3 sequence is 16 residues long. CDR3 in DNA: TGTGCCAGCAGCACAATCGGGACAGACAGCTCCTACGAGCAGTACTTC. Its protein product is CASSTIGTDSSYEQYF.

This clonotype was picked up a small number of times. The rearrangement uses TRBV6-5 and TRBJ1-3; D remains unclear. Trimming took 0 bases from V and 0 from J, leaving 9 bases between them. This CDR3 is 16 amino acids long. Germline V gene lookup returns CDR1 MNHEY and CDR2 SVGAGI. The CDR3 spells CASSYSARISGNTIYF. The CDR3 region has the DNA TGTGCCAGCAGTTACTCTGCGCGGATCTCTGGAAACACCATATATTTT.

This clonotype appeared a few times. The V gene is TRBV25-1, the J gene TRBJ2-1; possibly TRBD1 for D (5 bases). The CDR3 is 16 residues long. The germline V and J ends were trimmed by 2 bases and 5 bases, with 16 bases remaining between them. The germline V gene encodes CDR1 MGHDK and CDR2 SYGVNS. The CDR3 reads CASSEVGAHRNNEQFF. The CDR3 DNA sequence: TGTGCCAGCAGTGAAGTTGGGGCGCACCGTAACAATGAGCAGTTCTTC. Looking up the rest from reference TRBV25-1 and TRBJ2-1 gives the full variable domain: EADIYQTPRYLVIGTGKKITLECSQTMGHDKMYWYQQDPGMELHLIHYSYGVNSTEKGDLSSESTVSRIRTEHFPLTLESARPSHTSQYLCASSEVGAHRNNEQFFGPGTRLTVL.